This T cell receptor (beta chain) comes out of a study of CD8 T cells in ankylosing spondylitis. The study's findings and limits: Reportedly, disease-linked clones are significantly enriched in ankylosing spondylitis patients' matched synovial fluid. Seemingly distinctive of ankylosing spondylitis blood was a TCR beta motif formed by eight highly homologous variants. CD8+ cells made up the disease-linked clones, which were relatively rare in peripheral blood.

Quantitative 5'-RACE with molecular barcodes produced the TCR beta libraries. TCRdb independently ran MiXCR on the 5' RACE reads; one entry per CDR3 protein. This sample has around 330,000 distinct CDR3 sequences, with around a tenth found just once. This clonotype showed up just once. Its specificity is not known. The CDR3 covers 14 residues. The V end lost 3 bases, the J end lost 0 bases, and 5 bases lay between the germline ends. This TCR came from a female donor with ankylosing spondylitis or in good health (not recorded which). The chain recombines TRBV12-3 or TRBV12-4 with TRBJ2-2; D gene ambiguous. Sequencing was performed on blood, either unsorted or a sorted T cell fraction (not recorded which). The CDR3 loop is CASSFFANTGELFF. The CDR3 DNA reads as TGTGCCAGCAGTTTTTTTGCGAACACCGGGGAGCTGTTTTTT.